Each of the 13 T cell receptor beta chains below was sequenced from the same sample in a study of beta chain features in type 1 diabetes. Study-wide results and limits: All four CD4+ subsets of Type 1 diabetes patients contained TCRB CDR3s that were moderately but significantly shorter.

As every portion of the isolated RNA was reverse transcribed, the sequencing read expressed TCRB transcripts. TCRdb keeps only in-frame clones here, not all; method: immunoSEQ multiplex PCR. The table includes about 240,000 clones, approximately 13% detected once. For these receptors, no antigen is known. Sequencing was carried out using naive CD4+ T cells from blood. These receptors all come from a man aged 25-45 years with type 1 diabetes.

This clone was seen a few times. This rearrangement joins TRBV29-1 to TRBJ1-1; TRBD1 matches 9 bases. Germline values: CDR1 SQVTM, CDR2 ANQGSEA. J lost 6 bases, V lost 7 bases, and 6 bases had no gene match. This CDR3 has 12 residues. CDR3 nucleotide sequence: TGCAGCGGTGGACAGGGGAGCGCTGAAGCTTTCTTT. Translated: CSGGQGSAEAFF. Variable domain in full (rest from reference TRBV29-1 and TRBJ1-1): SAVISQKPSRDICQRGTSLTIQCQVDSQVTMMFWYRQQPGQSLTLIATANQGSEATYESGFVIDKFPISRPNLTFSTLTVSNMSPEDSSIYLCSGGQGSAEAFFGQGTRLTVV.

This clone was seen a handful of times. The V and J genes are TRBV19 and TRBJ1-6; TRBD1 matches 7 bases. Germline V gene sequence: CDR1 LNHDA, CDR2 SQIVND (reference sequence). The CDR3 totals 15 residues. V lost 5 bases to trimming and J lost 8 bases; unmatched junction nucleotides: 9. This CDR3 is CASSPRRGGDSPLHF. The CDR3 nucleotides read TGTGCCAGTAGTCCACGGAGAGGGGGCGATTCACCCCTCCACTTT.

CDR3 nucleotides: TGTGCCAGCAGCTTGCGCGGCTCCGGGCCCCAGCATTTT. Amino acid sequence: CASSLRGSGPQHF. V usage is TRBV7-9 and J usage is TRBJ1-5, with unresolved D. CDR3 length: 13 amino acids. Germline V gives CDR1 SEHNR, CDR2 FQNEAQ (reference sequence). Trimming removed 3 bases from V and 9 bases from J, with 12 bases in between.

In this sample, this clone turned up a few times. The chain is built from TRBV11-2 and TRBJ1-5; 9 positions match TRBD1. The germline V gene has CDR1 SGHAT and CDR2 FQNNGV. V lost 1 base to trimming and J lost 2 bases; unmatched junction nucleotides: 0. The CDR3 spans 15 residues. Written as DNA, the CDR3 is TGTGCCAGCAGCTTAGGGACAGGGGGCAATCAGCCCCAGCATTTT. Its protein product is CASSLGTGGNQPQHF. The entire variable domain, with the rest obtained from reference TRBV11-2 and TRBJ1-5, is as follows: EAGVAQSPRYKIIEKRQSVAFWCNPISGHATLYWYQQILGQGPKLLIQFQNNGVVDDSQLPKDRFSAERLKGVDSTLKIQPAKLEDSAVYLCASSLGTGGNQPQHFGDGTRLSIL.

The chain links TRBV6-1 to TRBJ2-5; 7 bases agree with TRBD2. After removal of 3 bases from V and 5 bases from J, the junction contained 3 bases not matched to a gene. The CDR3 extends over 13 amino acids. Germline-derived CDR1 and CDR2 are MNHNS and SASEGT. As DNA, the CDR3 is TGTGCCAGCAGTGAGCGGGGGAGGGAGACCCAGTACTTC. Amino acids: CASSERGRETQYF.

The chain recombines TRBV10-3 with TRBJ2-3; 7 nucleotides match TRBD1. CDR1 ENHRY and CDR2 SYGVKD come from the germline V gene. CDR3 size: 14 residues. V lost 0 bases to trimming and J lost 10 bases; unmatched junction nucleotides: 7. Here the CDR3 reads CAISESVSGTAQYF. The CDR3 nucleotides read TGTGCCATCAGTGAGTCGGTCTCCGGGACAGCGCAGTATTTT.

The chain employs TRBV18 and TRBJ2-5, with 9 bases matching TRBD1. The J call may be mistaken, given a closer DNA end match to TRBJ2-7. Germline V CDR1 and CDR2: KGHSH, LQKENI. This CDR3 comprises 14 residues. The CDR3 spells CASSPRQGVYEQYF. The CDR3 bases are TGTGCCAGCTCACCACGACAGGGGGTCTACGAGCAGTACTTC.

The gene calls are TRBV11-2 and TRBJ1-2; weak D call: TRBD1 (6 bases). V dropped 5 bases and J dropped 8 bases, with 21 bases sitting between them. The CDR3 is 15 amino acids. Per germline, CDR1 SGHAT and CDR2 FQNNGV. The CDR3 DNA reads TGTGCCAGCAGCCCTATCCGACAGGCCTCCAGCGGCTACACCTTC. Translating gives CASSPIRQASSGYTF.

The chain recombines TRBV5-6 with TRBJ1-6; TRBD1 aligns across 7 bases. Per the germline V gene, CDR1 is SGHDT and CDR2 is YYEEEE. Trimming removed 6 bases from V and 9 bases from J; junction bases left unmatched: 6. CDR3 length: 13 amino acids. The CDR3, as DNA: TGTGCCAGCACCCGTAACAGGGGTTCACCCCTCCACTTT. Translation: CASTRNRGSPLHF.

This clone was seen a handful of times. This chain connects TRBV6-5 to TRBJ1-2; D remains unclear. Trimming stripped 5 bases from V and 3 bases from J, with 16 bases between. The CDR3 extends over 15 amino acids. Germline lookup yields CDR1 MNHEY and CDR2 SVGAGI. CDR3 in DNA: TGTGCCAGCAGTCGGCACGGGGTAATGGACTATGGCTACACCTTC. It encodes CASSRHGVMDYGYTF.

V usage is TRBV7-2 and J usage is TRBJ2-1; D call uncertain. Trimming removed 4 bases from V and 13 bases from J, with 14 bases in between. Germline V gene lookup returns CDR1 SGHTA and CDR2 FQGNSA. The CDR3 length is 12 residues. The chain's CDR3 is CASSYRLVSQFF. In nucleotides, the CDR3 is TGTGCCAGCAGCTACCGATTAGTTTCTCAGTTCTTC.

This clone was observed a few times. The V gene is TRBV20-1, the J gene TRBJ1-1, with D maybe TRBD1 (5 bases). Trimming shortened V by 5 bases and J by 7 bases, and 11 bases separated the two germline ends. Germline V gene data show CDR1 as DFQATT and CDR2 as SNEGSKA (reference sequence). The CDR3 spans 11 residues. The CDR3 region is CSAPGDGEAFF. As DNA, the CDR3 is TGCAGTGCTCCGGGGGACGGTGAAGCTTTCTTT.

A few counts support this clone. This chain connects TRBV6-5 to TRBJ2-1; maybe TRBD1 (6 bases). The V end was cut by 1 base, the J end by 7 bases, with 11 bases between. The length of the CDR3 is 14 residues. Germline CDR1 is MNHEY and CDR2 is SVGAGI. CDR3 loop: CASSYLSGENEQFF. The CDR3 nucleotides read TGTGCCAGCAGTTACTTATCAGGGGAAAATGAGCAGTTCTTC.